The sequence of this T cell receptor beta chain was determined in a study of OX40 agonist ivuxolimab in advanced cancers. For the study in its entirety: Ivuxolimab was a fully human IgG2 agonistic monoclonal antibody targeting the costimulatory receptor OX40 (CD134). Peripheral TCRbeta sequencing was intended to test whether TCR sequence diversity was altered and clonal T-cell expansion was caused by ivuxolimab. Among the approximately 54 dose-escalation patients, around 19 had hepatocellular carcinoma, around 15 melanoma, 9 renal cell carcinoma and 9 head and neck cancer. Three dose-escalation patients achieved partial responses, one with hepatocellular carcinoma and two with cutaneous melanoma. Patients were allowed to have had prior anti-PD-1, anti-PD-L1 or anti-CTLA-4 therapy, and 40% to 45% of the dose-escalation patients had been treated with checkpoint inhibitors. In the dose-escalation cohort, around 80% of patients were male, and the mean age was 60 years with a range of roughly 20 to 85. The paper reports the monotherapy dose-escalation portion (N ≈ 52 patients) of the phase I ivuxolimab trial. Intravenous ivuxolimab was administered to patients every 2 weeks at six dose levels: 0.01, 0.1, 0.3, 1.5, 3 and 10 mg/kg.

To sequence the TCRbeta CDR3 region, genomic DNA was isolated from the sorted cells. The immunoSEQ Assay was used for sequencing of TCRbeta CDR3 regions. TCRdb provides this immuneACCESS table in a form limited to in-frame rearrangements. Some clones are lacking; in checked studies, under half of them reflect an unresolved V gene, and why the rest are absent is not known. The sample table contains 42,000 or so clones; only one count was recorded for 65% to 85% of them. The ten largest clones represent less than 30% of the sample. Overall results and qualifications from the work: Low levels of normalized T-cell clonal expansion were also seen in some patients who did not respond. At doses of 0.1 to 3.0 mg/kg, clonal expansion of both CD4+ and CD8+ blood T cells was observed from baseline to week 6. In the 0.1-3.0 mg/kg groups, partial responders were among the patients with the lowest normalized peripheral clonal expansion, particularly in CD8+ T cells. Which antigens the clonally expanded peripheral T cells were specific for was not determined. After ivuxolimab, CD8+ T cells had more expanded clones than CD4+ T cells on average.

Patients with a history of autoimmune disease or receiving systemic immunosuppression were excluded from the trial. Peripheral blood for TCR sequencing was collected from all dose cohorts at baseline, on cycle 4 day 1, and on cycle 7 day 1. Samples were obtained from an open-label, multicenter, first-in-human phase I dose-escalation trial of ivuxolimab. The trial enrolled adults with locally advanced or metastatic head and neck squamous cell, hepatocellular, melanoma or renal cell carcinoma. CD4+ and CD8+ T cells were sorted separately from peripheral blood before TCR sequencing. With respect to this clone: It lacks a known antigen. Per-nucleotide qualities are absent, and no much larger clonotype sits a single base away.

The CDR3 goes from the cysteine to the phenylalanine over 15 residues. The only DNA kept is the CDR3, 45 bases in frame from the first base. Sequences SGDLS (CDR1) and YYNGEE (CDR2) are obtained from the germline V gene. Relative to germline, V is 0 bases shorter and J is 5 bases shorter, with 11 bases between their ends. The sequences come from CD4+ or CD8+ T cells sorted from blood, collected in a trial of the OX40 agonist ivuxolimab. This sequence originates from an adult with an advanced solid tumor such as melanoma, head and neck, liver or kidney cancer. The V gene is TRBV9 and the J gene is TRBJ1-4; the D segment could be TRBD1, given 5 matching bases. The CDR3 protein is CASSVDEGLNEKLFF. The DNA reads TGTGCCAGCAGCGTAGATGAGGGGTTGAATGAAAAACTGTTTTTT.